This paragraph covers one TCR beta chain sequence. Deletions cut 4 bases from V and 4 bases from J, with 10 bases between. The germline CDR1 and CDR2 sequences are SEHNR and FQNEAQ (reference sequence). The CDR3 extends over 13 amino acids. Repertoires were generated with immunoSEQ multiplex PCR, while TCRdb's copy carries only in-frame clones and drops some. The table includes 100,000 to 150,000 clones, roughly 87% detected once. This entry is derived from a study of blood T cell repertoires in COVID-19. The rearrangement links TRBV7-9 to TRBJ1-1; D gene unclear. The specimen was peripheral blood. The TCR originated in an elderly man with active or convalescent COVID-19. The CDR3 DNA reads as TGTGCCAGCAGCTCCGAGCCGGGCACTGAAGCTTTCTTT. It encodes CASSSEPGTEAFF. Using reference TRBV7-9 and TRBJ1-1 for the parts outside the CDR3, the full variable domain is DTGVSQNPRHKITKRGQNVTFRCDPISEHNRLYWYRQTLGQGPEFLTYFQNEAQLEKSRLLSDRFSAERPKGSFSTLEIQRTEQGDSAMYLCASSSEPGTEAFFGQGTRLTVV.